This T cell receptor (beta chain) was observed in a study of cytomegalovirus exposure and HLA in healthy donors. Overall study context: Clustering assigned about 79% of the approximately 400 genotyped donors to the Caucasian-associated ancestry cluster.

This CDR3 region has 15 residues. The germline CDR1 and CDR2 sequences are MGHRA and YSYEKL. Trimming took 6 bases from V and 7 from J; bases not matched to a gene: 14. The PCR was carried out with 60 Vbeta primers and 13 Jbeta primers. Profiling relied on immunoSEQ multiplex PCR, and the TCRdb table lists in-frame clones only, not all of them. The table lists fewer than 250,000 clones, 76% of them singletons, with roughly 0.62% in the top ten. Sequences were obtained from PBMCs. V and J are TRBV4-1 and TRBJ2-7; 8 nucleotides align to TRBD1. The clonotype comes from a man aged 18 to 30 in good health and CMV-seronegative. The chain's CDR3 is CASRPQGQAPGEQYF. DNA for the CDR3: TGCGCCAGCAGACCACAGGGACAGGCCCCCGGGGAGCAGTACTTC.